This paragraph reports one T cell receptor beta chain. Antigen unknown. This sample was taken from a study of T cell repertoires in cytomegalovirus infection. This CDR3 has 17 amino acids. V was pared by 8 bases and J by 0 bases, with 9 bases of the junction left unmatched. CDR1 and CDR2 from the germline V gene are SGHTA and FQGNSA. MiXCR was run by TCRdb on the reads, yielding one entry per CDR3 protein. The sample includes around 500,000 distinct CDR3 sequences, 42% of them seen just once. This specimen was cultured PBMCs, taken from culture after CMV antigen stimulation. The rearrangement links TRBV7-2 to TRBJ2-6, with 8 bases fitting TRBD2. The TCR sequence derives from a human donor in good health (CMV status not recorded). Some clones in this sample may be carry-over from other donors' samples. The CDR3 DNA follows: TGTGCCAGCCGGGGGGGAGGCTTCGGCTCTGGGGCCAACGTCCTGACTTTC. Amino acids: CASRGGGFGSGANVLTF.